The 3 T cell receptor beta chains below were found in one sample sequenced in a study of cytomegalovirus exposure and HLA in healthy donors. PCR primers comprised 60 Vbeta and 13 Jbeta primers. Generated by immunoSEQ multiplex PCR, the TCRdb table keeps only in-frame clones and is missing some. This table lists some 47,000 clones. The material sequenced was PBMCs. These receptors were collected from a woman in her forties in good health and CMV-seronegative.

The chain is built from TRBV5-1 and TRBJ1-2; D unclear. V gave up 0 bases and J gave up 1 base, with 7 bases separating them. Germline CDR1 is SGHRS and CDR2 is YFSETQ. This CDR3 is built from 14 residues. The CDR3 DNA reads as TGCGCCAGCAGCTTGGACGCCAGTAACTATGGCTACACCTTC. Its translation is CASSLDASNYGYTF.

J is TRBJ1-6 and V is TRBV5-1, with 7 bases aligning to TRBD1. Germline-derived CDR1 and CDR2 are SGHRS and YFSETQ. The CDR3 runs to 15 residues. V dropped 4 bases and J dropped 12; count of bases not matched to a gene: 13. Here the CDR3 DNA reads TGCGCCAGCAGCCTGCGGACAGGAGGGGATCAACCCCTCCACTTT. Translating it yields CASSLRTGGDQPLHF.

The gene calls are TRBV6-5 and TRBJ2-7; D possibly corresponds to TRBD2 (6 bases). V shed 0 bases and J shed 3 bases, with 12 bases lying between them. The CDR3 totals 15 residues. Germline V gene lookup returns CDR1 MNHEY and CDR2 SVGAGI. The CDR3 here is CASSYSKAGYYEQYF. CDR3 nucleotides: TGTGCCAGCAGTTACTCGAAGGCGGGATACTACGAGCAGTACTTC.